This paragraph reports one T cell receptor beta chain. Its target is unknown. This specimen comes from a study of T cell repertoires in ileal Crohn's disease. Study results and caveats: Mucosal expansions were suggested to be mainly CD8 T cells.

V gave up 5 bases and J gave up 3 bases, with 8 bases separating them. This CDR3 has 12 residues. Germline V gives CDR1 SEHNR, CDR2 FQNEAQ (reference sequence). Profiling relied on immunoSEQ multiplex PCR, and the TCRdb table lists in-frame clones only, not all of them. Of some 13,000 clones in the sample, roughly three quarters were seen once. The chain combines TRBV7-9 with TRBJ2-7, with no clear D. Material: ileal tissue. The sequence came from an adult with Crohn's disease. The CDR3 nucleotides are TGTGCCAGCAGCCCTCGTAACTACGAGCAGTACTTC. Encoded protein: CASSPRNYEQYF.